This is a list of T cell receptor beta chains from one sample in a study of shared clonotypes between healthy human individuals. Assay used: immunoSEQ multiplex PCR; TCRdb lists only in-frame clones, some missing. The sample consists of around 2,000,000 clones, 85% to 95% of them appearing once. Material: naive CD8+ T cells from PBMCs. The source is a man aged 18 to 35 in good health. Some clones in this sample may be carry-over from other donors' samples. Both conserved end residues are part of each CDR3. A D gene is named only where the DNA matches it firmly. Expanded clones get a size class; other rows say once, few or many, or leave the size out.

v_call,d_call,cdr3_length,j_call,clone_size,cdr3_nt,cdr3_aa
TRBV10-3,.,13,TRBJ1-5,once,TGTGCCATCAGCCCGGGGCGCGATCAGCCCCAGCATTTT,CAISPGRDQPQHF
TRBV7-9,.,12,TRBJ2-1,.,TGTGCCAGCAGCCCCCCTCTCAATGAGCAGTTCTTC,CASSPPLNEQFF
TRBV11-1,TRBD2,15,TRBJ2-1,.,TGTGCCAGCAGCCCTAGCGGGAGGGCCGAAGATGAGCAGTTCTTC,CASSPSGRAEDEQFF
TRBV5-1,.,15,TRBJ2-3,.,TGCGCCAGCAGCTGGGGTTTGGGATTCACAGATACGCAGTATTTT,CASSWGLGFTDTQYF
TRBV28,.,15,TRBJ1-3,.,TGTGCCAGCAGTATTTCCCTCTCTGGAGGGAACACCATATATTTT,CASSISLSGGNTIYF
TRBV28,.,15,TRBJ1-5,.,TGTGCCAGCAGTTTAGGGCCTTCGGGCAATCAGCCCCAGCATTTT,CASSLGPSGNQPQHF
TRBV27,.,16,TRBJ1-1,.,TGTGCCAGCAGCCCCGGCGGGGGCATTCCGAACACTGAAGCTTTCTTT,CASSPGGGIPNTEAFF
TRBV7-9,.,12,TRBJ2-7,.,TGTGCCAGCAGCTTTTCGGGCTACGAGCAGTACTTC,CASSFSGYEQYF
TRBV18,TRBD1,15,TRBJ2-7,.,TGTGCCAGCTCATCCGACAGGGGGCCCCACTACGAGCAGTACTTC,CASSSDRGPHYEQYF
TRBV28,.,13,TRBJ1-5,.,TGTGCCAGCAGTCGTAATTCGGGTCAGCCCCAGCATTTT,CASSRNSGQPQHF
TRBV27,.,14,TRBJ1-3,.,TGTGCCAGCAGTCCGGACCGCTCTGGAAACACCATATATTTT,CASSPDRSGNTIYF
TRBV10-3,TRBD2,18,TRBJ2-7,.,TGTGCCATCAGTGAAGGGACTAGCGGAATGGGGGACCACTACGAGCAGTACTTC,CAISEGTSGMGDHYEQYF
TRBV28,.,14,TRBJ2-7,.,TGTGCCAGCAGTGTAAACAGGGATCCCTACGAGCAGTACTTC,CASSVNRDPYEQYF
TRBV5-8,.,16,TRBJ2-2,.,TGTGCCAGCAGCCCTGAGGCGGGACATTACACCGGGGAGCTGTTTTTT,CASSPEAGHYTGELFF
TRBV19,TRBD2,15,TRBJ2-3,.,TGTGCCAGTAGTATGAGTAGCGGGAGTGGAGGTACGCAGTATTTT,CASSMSSGSGGTQYF
TRBV27,.,16,TRBJ1-2,.,TGTGCCAGCAGTTTATCAAGCTACAGCTTAAACTATGGCTACACCTTC,CASSLSSYSLNYGYTF
TRBV25-1,TRBD2,13,TRBJ2-7,.,TGTGCCAGCAGTTCAAGCGGGAGAGGCGAGCAGTACTTC,CASSSSGRGEQYF
TRBV4-1,.,15,TRBJ2-7,.,TGCGCCAGCAGCCAAGAGGGGCAGGGCGGCCACGAGCAGTACTTC,CASSQEGQGGHEQYF
TRBV19,TRBD1,21,TRBJ2-6,.,TGTGCCAGTAGTATGTCGGCGGTTCGGGGACAGGGGGCAACTGGGGCCAACGTCCTGACTTTC,CASSMSAVRGQGATGANVLTF
TRBV5-1,.,15,TRBJ1-1,.,TGCGCCAGCAGCTTGTTGCAGGGTACAAACACTGAAGCTTTCTTT,CASSLLQGTNTEAFF
TRBV15,TRBD1,13,TRBJ2-1,.,TGTGCCACCAGTGGGGACAGTCTGAATGAGCAGTTCTTC,CATSGDSLNEQFF
TRBV6-5,.,16,TRBJ1-4,.,TGTGCCAGCAGTTACTCGCTGGGCCCGGCTAATGAAAAACTGTTTTTT,CASSYSLGPANEKLFF